This passage covers 14 T cell receptor beta chains from one sample sequenced in a study of T cell repertoires in cytomegalovirus infection. In TCRdb, the reads were re-called with MiXCR into one record per CDR3 protein. The sample consists of hundreds of thousands of distinct CDR3 sequences, around 35% of them appearing once. These receptors have no identified antigens. Source: cultured PBMCs, taken from culture after CMV antigen stimulation. Receptor source: a human donor in good health (CMV status not recorded). Some clones in this sample may be carry-over from other donors' samples.

This clonotype was seen repeatedly, ten times or more. V and J are TRBV7-2 and TRBJ2-7; tentative D call: TRBD2 (5 bases). The CDR3 contains 13 residues. V lost 2 bases and J 1 base, leaving 6 bases between the germline ends. Germline V gene data show CDR1 as SGHTA and CDR2 as FQGNSA. The CDR3 sequence is CASSLRTSYEQYF. The CDR3 DNA is TGTGCCAGCAGCTTACGGACTTCCTACGAGCAGTACTTC. Together with reference TRBV7-2 and TRBJ2-7, the CDR3 gives the full variable domain: GAGVSQSPSNKVTEKGKDVELRCDPISGHTALYWYRQSLGQGLEFLIYFQGNSAPDKSGLPSDRFSAERTGGSVSTLTIQRTQQEDSAVYLCASSLRTSYEQYFGPGTRLTVT.

The chain employs TRBV13 and TRBJ2-7; D unresolved. The V gene's germline CDR1 is PRHDT and CDR2 FYEKMQ (reference sequence). CDR3 length equals 15 residues. V dropped 1 base and J dropped 5 bases, with 15 bases sitting between them. The CDR3 nucleotides read TGTGCCAGCAGCTTAGCGGATTATCGATCCAACGAGCAGTACTTC. This codes for CASSLADYRSNEQYF.

In this sample, this clonotype turned up many times. This chain joins TRBV7-2 and TRBJ1-6, with D possibly being TRBD1 (5 bases). The germline gives CDR1 SGHTA, CDR2 FQGNSA. V was clipped by 2 bases and J by 14 bases, with 22 bases between them. The CDR3 loop spans 16 amino acids. In DNA form, the CDR3 reads TGTGCCAGCAGCTTAAGACAGAGGGCCGGGTTCGGGTCCCTCCACTTT. It is translated as CASSLRQRAGFGSLHF.

This clonotype was found a few times. The chain combines TRBV7-2 with TRBJ1-5; D call uncertain. This CDR3 is 13 amino acids long. With 5 bases removed from V and 5 bases from J, the gap between germline ends came to 10 bases. The germline CDR1 and CDR2 sequences are SGHTA and FQGNSA. The CDR3 here is CASSQMADQPQHF. CDR3 nucleotides: TGTGCCAGCAGCCAAATGGCGGATCAGCCCCAGCATTTT.

The chain recombines TRBV7-6 with TRBJ1-4; D is ambiguous. The CDR3 covers 13 residues. The V end was cut by 3 bases, the J end by 8 bases, with 10 bases between. Germline V gives CDR1 SGHVS, CDR2 FNYEAQ. The CDR3: CASSFSWREKLFF. The CDR3 region has the DNA TGTGCCAGCAGCTTTTCGTGGCGGGAAAAACTGTTTTTT.

The chain uses TRBV6-1 and TRBJ2-2, with no clear D. Germline CDR1 is MNHNS and CDR2 is SASEGT. This CDR3 region has 13 residues. Trimming took off 2 bases at V and 5 bases at J, with 6 bases between the two ends. Written as DNA, the CDR3 is TGTGCCAGCAGTGAAACGGCTACCGGGGAGCTGTTTTTT. Protein product: CASSETATGELFF.

V is TRBV6-1 and J is TRBJ1-6, with D uncertain. Germline assignment: CDR1 MNHNS and CDR2 SASEGT. CDR3 length: 13 amino acids. Between the trimmed V and J ends, which lost 7 bases and 8 bases, there was a span of 12 bases. The CDR3 DNA follows: TGTGCCAGCAATGCGCGAGATGATTCACCCCTCCACTTT. This gives the protein CASNARDDSPLHF.

Points on this clonotype: Germline is not matched at one junction end, which may reflect a read error. The chain combines TRBV7-2 with TRBJ2-1, with D possibly being TRBD2 (6 bases). The CDR3 is 14 amino acids. Germline V lookup: CDR1 SGHTA, CDR2 FQGNSA. CDR3: CASSLGGDYNEQCF. CDR3 sequence (DNA): TGTGCCAGCAGCTTAGGCGGGGATTACAATGAGCAGTGCTTC.

The V and J genes are TRBV6-6 and TRBJ1-1; weak D call: TRBD1 (5 bases). V dropped 7 bases and J dropped 1 base, with 10 bases sitting between them. The CDR3 has 13 amino acids. Germline V gives CDR1 MNHNY, CDR2 SVGAGI (reference sequence). The CDR3 nucleotides are TGTGCCAGCACGTCCAGGGCGAACACTGAAGCTTTCTTT. It is translated as CASTSRANTEAFF.

This clonotype has only a few counts. This sequence joins TRBV11-2 and TRBJ2-3; 14 bases align to TRBD2. V lost 5 bases, J lost 8 bases, and 6 bases stayed unmatched. This CDR3 has 15 residues. CDR1 and CDR2 (germline): SGHAT, FQNNGV. The CDR3 loop reads CASSTRTSGGFTQYF. The CDR3, as DNA: TGTGCCAGCAGCACCCGGACTAGCGGGGGGTTTACGCAGTATTTT.

The V gene is TRBV4-1, the J gene TRBJ2-1; D is undetermined. Germline CDR1 MGHRA, CDR2 YSYEKL. The V gene lost 4 bases and the J gene lost 2 bases, with 12 bases spanning the gap. The CDR3 covers 15 residues. CDR3 sequence reads: CASSPMGFAYNEQFF. CDR3 in DNA: TGCGCCAGCAGCCCCATGGGGTTCGCCTACAATGAGCAGTTCTTC.

The chain joins TRBV19 to TRBJ2-1; TRBD2 matches at 7 bases. This CDR3 comprises 16 residues. Germline V gives CDR1 LNHDA, CDR2 SQIVND (reference sequence). CDR3 in amino acids: CAQYTRAGASYNEQFF. CDR3 coding DNA: TGTGCTCAGTATACGCGTGCGGGAGCCTCCTACAATGAGCAGTTCTTC.

This clonotype was observed at least ten times. This chain joins TRBV7-2 and TRBJ1-3, with D possibly TRBD1 on 5 matching bases. The V end lost 5 bases, the J end lost 1 base, and 15 bases lay between the germline ends. Germline V gives CDR1 SGHTA, CDR2 FQGNSA. The CDR3 is made up of 16 amino acids. CDR3: CASSTKPPGSGNTIYF. The DNA for the CDR3 is TGTGCCAGCAGCACAAAACCCCCAGGGTCTGGAAACACCATATATTTT.

This clonotype has at least ten counts. The chain recombines TRBV7-2 with TRBJ1-6; D possibly corresponds to TRBD1 (5 bases). The CDR3 totals 16 residues. Germline values: CDR1 SGHTA, CDR2 FQGNSA. V lost 6 bases and J 0 bases, leaving 12 bases between the germline ends. The CDR3 DNA is TGTGCCAGCAGTTATCAGGGAAGCTCCTATAATTCACCCCTCCACTTT. This translates into CASSYQGSSYNSPLHF.